The 25 T cell receptor beta chains in this list originate from one sample, sequenced in a study of cytomegalovirus exposure and HLA in healthy donors. Both 60 Vbeta primers and 13 Jbeta primers went into the PCR. Libraries were prepared by immunoSEQ multiplex PCR; TCRdb keeps only in-frame clonotypes and omits some of them. The data hold some 200,000 clones, with 70% to 85% observed a single time. The sequenced sample was PBMCs. Receptors were obtained from a boy aged 2 to 10 in good health and CMV-seronegative.

Comments on this clone: In the same sample, other DNA sequences code for this CDR3. In DNA form, the CDR3 reads TGTGCCAGCAGCTTAACCGGGTACGAGCAGTACTTC. Protein sequence: CASSLTGYEQYF. The chain recombines TRBV7-2 with TRBJ2-7; D unresolved. The CDR3 spans 12 residues. V lost 2 bases and J lost 4, with 6 bases in between. Germline CDR1 reads SGHTA; CDR2 reads FQGNSA.

J is TRBJ2-7 and V is TRBV6-1, with 8 bases identical to TRBD1. V shed 5 bases and J 3 bases; nucleotides not matched to a gene: 3. This CDR3 is 13 amino acids long. Germline V CDR1 and CDR2: MNHNS, SASEGT. The CDR3 is CASSHGQGYEQYF. CDR3 sequence (DNA): TGTGCCAGCAGTCACGGACAGGGCTACGAGCAGTACTTC.

This chain connects TRBV6-6 to TRBJ1-3; 9 positions agree with TRBD1. Germline V gene data show CDR1 as MNHNY and CDR2 as SVGAGI (reference sequence). The CDR3 contains 16 residues. J gave up 3 bases and V 7 bases, and 10 bases lay outside the gene matches. The CDR3 nucleotides are TGTGCCAGCAAACCTCGGGACAGGGAGGATGGAAACACCATATATTTT. Protein: CASKPRDREDGNTIYF.

The chain employs TRBV6-5 and TRBJ1-3; weak D call: TRBD1 (6 bases). Per the germline V gene, CDR1 is MNHEY and CDR2 is SVGAGI. Trimming left V 6 bases short and J 0 bases short, with 6 bases between. The CDR3 runs 13 residues. The CDR3 loop is CASRTGSGNTIYF. Here the CDR3 DNA reads TGTGCCAGCAGGACAGGCTCTGGAAACACCATATATTTT.

V is TRBV5-1 and J is TRBJ2-5; TRBD2 matches at 8 bases. The CDR3 runs 16 residues. From germline, CDR1 is SGHRS and CDR2 YFSETQ. The junction had 10 bases not matched to a gene; V was cut back by 4 bases and J by 2 bases. CDR3 sequence (DNA): TGCGCCAGCAGCCTCATCCGGGGGGGGCCTCAAGAGACCCAGTACTTC. This codes for CASSLIRGGPQETQYF.

The chain couples TRBV5-1 to TRBJ2-3; D might be TRBD1 (6 bases). Between the trimmed V and J ends, which lost 4 bases and 3 bases, there was a span of 9 bases. Germline V gene sequence: CDR1 SGHRS, CDR2 YFSETQ. This CDR3 region has 13 residues. CDR3 sequence: CASSQDRTDTQYF. In nucleotides, the CDR3 is TGCGCCAGCAGCCAGGACAGAACAGATACGCAGTATTTT.

V is TRBV9 and J is TRBJ1-1; TRBD1 matches 9 bases. CDR3 length: 15 amino acids. Unmatched junction bases numbered 8, after V lost 3 bases and J lost 5 bases. Germline V gene data show CDR1 as SGDLS and CDR2 as YYNGEE. The CDR3 nucleotides read TGTGCCAGCAGCGCATATGGACAGGGGATGACTGAAGCTTTCTTT. Translated, it gives CASSAYGQGMTEAFF.

The rearrangement uses TRBV7-9 and TRBJ2-5; D ambiguous. CDR3 length: 15 residues. V lost 1 base and J lost 5, with 14 bases in between. Germline values: CDR1 SEHNR, CDR2 FQNEAQ (reference sequence). The CDR3 sequence is CASSLGGLRWETQYF. The DNA of the CDR3 is TGTGCCAGCAGCTTAGGAGGTCTACGGTGGGAGACCCAGTACTTC.

A single count supports this clone. V is TRBV29-1 and J is TRBJ1-1, with 10 bases that match TRBD1. This CDR3 spans 14 amino acids. In germline, CDR1 is SQVTM, CDR2 ANQGSEA. Trimming removed 5 bases from V and 4 bases from J; junction bases left unmatched: 7. CDR3 loop: CSVLTGGASTEAFF. The CDR3 DNA sequence: TGCAGCGTTTTGACAGGGGGCGCGTCCACTGAAGCTTTCTTT.

The chain has TRBV6-6 and TRBJ1-5; tentatively, D is TRBD1 (5 bases). The V and J ends lost 2 bases and 0 bases respectively, with 8 bases between them. The V gene's germline CDR1 is MNHNY and CDR2 SVGAGI (reference sequence). The length of the CDR3 is 15 residues. CDR3 in DNA: TGTGCCAGCAGTTACGGGGGGTATAGCAATCAGCCCCAGCATTTT. It codes for CASSYGGYSNQPQHF.

This clone was detected a few times. The chain recombines TRBV5-1 with TRBJ1-1; a possible D gene is TRBD1 (5 bases). The germline gives CDR1 SGHRS, CDR2 YFSETQ. V was pared by 0 bases and J by 7 bases, with 13 bases between. The CDR3 covers 14 residues. Here the CDR3 DNA reads TGCGCCAGCAGCTTGGTCGGCAGGGAGGGTGAAGCTTTCTTT. Encoded protein: CASSLVGREGEAFF. Supplemented by reference TRBV5-1 and TRBJ1-1, the full variable domain reads KAGVTQTPRYLIKTRGQQVTLSCSPISGHRSVSWYQQTPGQGLQFLFEYFSETQRNKGNFPGRFSGRQFSNSRSEMNVSTLELGDSALYLCASSLVGREGEAFFGQGTRLTVV.

This sequence joins TRBV18 and TRBJ1-5; D gene ambiguous. This CDR3 is 14 amino acids long. Trimming removed 3 bases from V and 1 base from J, with 7 bases in between. Germline V lookup: CDR1 KGHSH, CDR2 LQKENI. This chain's CDR3 is CASSPSVSNQPQHF. The DNA of the CDR3 is TGTGCCAGCTCACCCTCGGTGAGCAATCAGCCCCAGCATTTT.

The V gene is TRBV28, the J gene TRBJ2-3; D gene unclear. The germline V and J ends were trimmed by 5 bases and 2 bases, with 5 bases remaining between them. Looked up from germline, CDR1 is MDHEN and CDR2 is SYDVKM. This CDR3 is 12 amino acids long. CDR3 sequence (DNA): TGTGCCAGCAGTCCCCACACAGATACGCAGTATTTT. Its translation: CASSPHTDTQYF. Drawing the rest from reference TRBV28 and TRBJ2-3, the complete variable domain is DVKVTQSSRYLVKRTGEKVFLECVQDMDHENMFWYRQDPGLGLRLIYFSYDVKMKEKGDIPEGYSVSREKKERFSLILESASTNQTSMYLCASSPHTDTQYFGPGTRLTVL.

This clone has only a few counts. This rearrangement joins TRBV4-3 to TRBJ1-1; a possible D gene is TRBD1 (5 bases). Germline values: CDR1 LGHNA, CDR2 YSLEER. Trimming stripped 0 bases from V and 7 bases from J, with 9 bases between. The CDR3 extends over 13 amino acids. The CDR3 region has the DNA TGCGCCAGCAGCCAAGATCTCGGGGGTGAAGCTTTCTTT. This translates into CASSQDLGGEAFF.

This clone was counted a few times. This chain uses TRBV14 with TRBJ2-7; no clear D gene. Germline V gene sequence: CDR1 SGHDN, CDR2 FVKESK. Trimming left V 3 bases short and J 4 bases short, with 10 bases between. The CDR3 is made up of 13 amino acids. The CDR3 reads CASSHGAPYEQYF. CDR3 DNA: TGTGCCAGCAGCCATGGAGCCCCATACGAGCAGTACTTC.

V gene TRBV7-2 combines with J gene TRBJ2-1, with D tentatively TRBD2 (7 bases). V was trimmed by 0 bases and J by 2 bases, leaving 8 bases between them. This CDR3 spans 15 amino acids. CDR1 and CDR2 (germline): SGHTA, FQGNSA. The DNA of the CDR3 is TGTGCCAGCAGCTTAGCGGGGGGGCCCTACAATGAGCAGTTCTTC. It encodes CASSLAGGPYNEQFF.

The rearrangement joins TRBV19 to TRBJ2-2, with unresolved D. Germline V gene sequence: CDR1 LNHDA, CDR2 SQIVND (reference sequence). The V end was cut by 2 bases, the J end by 5 bases, with 3 bases between. The CDR3 runs to 12 residues. Written as DNA, the CDR3 is TGTGCCAGTAGTATACAAACCGGGGAGCTGTTTTTT. This translates into CASSIQTGELFF.

V is TRBV19 and J is TRBJ2-7; 7 bases map to TRBD2. Germline V gene sequence: CDR1 LNHDA, CDR2 SQIVND (reference sequence). V lost 6 bases, J lost 3 bases, and 11 bases stayed unmatched. The CDR3 is 15 amino acids. As DNA, the CDR3 is TGTGCCAGTAGGCCCACCTGGACTAGTGACTACGAGCAGTACTTC. It encodes CASRPTWTSDYEQYF.

The CDR3 reads CASSSRGGRETQYF. Written as DNA, the CDR3 is TGTGCCAGCAGCTCACGGGGGGGTCGGGAGACCCAGTACTTC. The chain has TRBV5-8 and TRBJ2-5; 8 bases line up with TRBD2. Germline V CDR1 and CDR2: SGHTS, YDEGEE. V was clipped by 3 bases and J by 5 bases; unmatched bases: 6. The CDR3 loop spans 14 amino acids.

The V and J genes are TRBV5-1 and TRBJ2-7, with 9 positions matching TRBD1. The CDR3 loop spans 15 amino acids. After removal of 0 bases from V and 1 base from J, the junction contained 2 bases not matched to a gene. Germline CDR1 is SGHRS and CDR2 is YFSETQ. CDR3 amino acids: CASSLGGTGSYEQYF. For the CDR3, the DNA is TGCGCCAGCAGCTTGGGGGGGACAGGGTCCTACGAGCAGTACTTC.

V gene TRBV4-3 combines with J gene TRBJ2-7, with a tentative D call TRBD1 (6 bases). Germline loops: CDR1 LGHNA, CDR2 YSLEER. The CDR3 is 16 residues long. V was shortened by 0 bases and J by 0 bases, with 12 bases between the two germline ends. DNA for the CDR3: TGCGCCAGCAGCCAAGAAATAGGGGGACGCTCCTACGAGCAGTACTTC. Its translation: CASSQEIGGRSYEQYF.

The rearrangement uses TRBV6-1 and TRBJ2-1; TRBD1 matches at 10 bases. The germline gives CDR1 MNHNS, CDR2 SASEGT. J was trimmed by 6 bases and V by 3 bases; bases with no gene match: 8. This CDR3 is 16 amino acids long. CDR3 sequence: CASSDPGQGKGNEQFF. For the CDR3, the DNA is TGTGCCAGCAGTGACCCGGGACAGGGGAAGGGCAATGAGCAGTTCTTC.

In this sample, this clone turned up a few times. J is TRBJ1-1 and V is TRBV6-1; TRBD1 matches at 8 bases. The CDR3 contains 13 residues. CDR1 is MNHNS and CDR2 is SASEGT in the germline V gene. Trimming removed 7 bases from V and 5 bases from J; junction bases left unmatched: 6. The CDR3 region is CASTTGGRTEAFF. The CDR3 region has the DNA TGTGCCAGCACCACAGGGGGACGGACTGAAGCTTTCTTT.

The chain has TRBV4-3 and TRBJ2-1; 16 nucleotides line up with TRBD2. Germline CDR1 reads LGHNA; CDR2 reads YSLEER. J lost 9 bases, V lost 4 bases, and 9 bases had no gene match. This CDR3 contains 17 residues. The CDR3, as DNA: TGCGCCAGCAGCCGTTCCGGGACTAGCGGGGGGGCGGGTGAGCAGTTCTTC. This codes for CASSRSGTSGGAGEQFF.

The CDR3 sequence: CASSGLVSSDTQYF. CDR3 nucleotide sequence: TGTGCCAGCAGTGGTCTCGTTAGTTCAGATACGCAGTATTTT. The chain links TRBV2 to TRBJ2-3; D not certain. Germline assignment: CDR1 SNHLY and CDR2 FYNNEI. The CDR3 spans 14 residues. With 4 bases removed from V and 4 bases from J, the gap between germline ends came to 12 bases.